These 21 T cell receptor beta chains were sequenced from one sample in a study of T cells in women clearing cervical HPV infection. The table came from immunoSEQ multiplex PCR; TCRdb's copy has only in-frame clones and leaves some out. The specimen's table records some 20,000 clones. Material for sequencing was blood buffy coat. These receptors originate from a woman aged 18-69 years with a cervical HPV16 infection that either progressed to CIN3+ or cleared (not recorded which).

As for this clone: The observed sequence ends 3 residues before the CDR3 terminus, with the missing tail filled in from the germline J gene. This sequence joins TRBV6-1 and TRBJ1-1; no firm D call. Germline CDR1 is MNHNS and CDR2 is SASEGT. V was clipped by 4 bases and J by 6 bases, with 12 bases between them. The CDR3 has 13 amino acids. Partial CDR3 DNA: TGTGCCAGCAGTGCGGACTTTCAGGCTGAA. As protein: CASSADFQAE. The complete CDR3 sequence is CASSADFQAEAFF.

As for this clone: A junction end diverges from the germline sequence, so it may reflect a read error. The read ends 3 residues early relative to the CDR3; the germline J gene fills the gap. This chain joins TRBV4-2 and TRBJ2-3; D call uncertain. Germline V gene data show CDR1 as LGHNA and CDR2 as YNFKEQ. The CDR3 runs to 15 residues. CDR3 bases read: TGCGCCAGCAGCCAAGATCGAGAGGGCACAGATACG. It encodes CASSQDREGTDT. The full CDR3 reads CASSQDREGTDTQYF.

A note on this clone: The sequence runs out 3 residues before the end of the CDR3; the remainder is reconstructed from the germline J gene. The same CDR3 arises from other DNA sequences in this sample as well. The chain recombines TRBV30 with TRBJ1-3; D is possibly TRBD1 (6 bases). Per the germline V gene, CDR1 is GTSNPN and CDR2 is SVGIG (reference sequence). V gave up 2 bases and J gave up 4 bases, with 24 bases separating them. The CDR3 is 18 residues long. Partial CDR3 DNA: TGTGCCTGGAGTACTTTGGGGGCGCACAATCTGTTCGGAAACACC. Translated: CAWSTLGAHNLFGNT. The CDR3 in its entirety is CAWSTLGAHNLFGNTIYF.

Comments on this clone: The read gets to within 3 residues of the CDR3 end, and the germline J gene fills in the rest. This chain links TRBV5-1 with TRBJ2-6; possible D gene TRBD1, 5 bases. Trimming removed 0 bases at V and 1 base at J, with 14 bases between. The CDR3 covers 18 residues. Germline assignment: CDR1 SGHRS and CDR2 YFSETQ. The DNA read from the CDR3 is TGCGCCAGCAGCTTGGAGGGGCTTTATGGGTCTGGGGCCAACGTC. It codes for CASSLEGLYGSGANV. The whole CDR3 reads CASSLEGLYGSGANVLTF.

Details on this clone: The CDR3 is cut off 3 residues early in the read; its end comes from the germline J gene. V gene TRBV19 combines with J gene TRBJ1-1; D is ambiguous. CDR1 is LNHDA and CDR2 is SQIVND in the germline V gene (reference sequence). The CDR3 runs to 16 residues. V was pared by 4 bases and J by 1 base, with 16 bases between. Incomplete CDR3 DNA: TGTGCCAGTAGTAGAGCCTGGTACTTAACGAACACTGAA. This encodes CASSRAWYLTNTE. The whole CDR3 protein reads CASSRAWYLTNTEAFF.

CDR3 in amino acids: CASSLYGPEHSPLFF. The DNA read from the CDR3 is TGTGCCAGCAGCTTATATGGGCCCGAGCATTCACCA. The V call is TRBV7-9, the J call TRBJ1-4, with no clear D. The read comes to an end 3 residues before the CDR3 does, leaving the germline J gene to fill in the end. CDR3 length: 15 amino acids. Germline CDR1 reads SEHNR; CDR2 reads FQNEAQ (reference sequence).

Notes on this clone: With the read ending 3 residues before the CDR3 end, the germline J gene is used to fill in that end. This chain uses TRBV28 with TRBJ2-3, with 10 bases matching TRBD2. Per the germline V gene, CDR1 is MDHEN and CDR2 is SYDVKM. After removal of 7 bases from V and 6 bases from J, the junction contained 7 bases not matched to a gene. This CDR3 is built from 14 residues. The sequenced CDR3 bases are TGTGCCAGCACCCGACGGACTAGCGGCGATACG. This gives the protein CASTRRTSGDT. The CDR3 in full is CASTRRTSGDTQYF.

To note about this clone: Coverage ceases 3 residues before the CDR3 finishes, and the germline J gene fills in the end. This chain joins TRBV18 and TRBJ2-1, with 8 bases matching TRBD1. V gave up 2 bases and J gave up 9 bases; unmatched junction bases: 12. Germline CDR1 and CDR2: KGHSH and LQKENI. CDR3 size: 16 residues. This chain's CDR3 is CASSPWMGTGHSEQFF. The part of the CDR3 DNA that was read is TGTGCCAGCTCACCATGGATGGGGACAGGACATAGTGAG. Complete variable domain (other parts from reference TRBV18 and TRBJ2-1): NAGVMQNPRHLVRRRGQEARLRCSPMKGHSHVYWYRQLPEEGLKFMVYLQKENIIDESGMPKERFSAEFPKEGPSILRIQQVVRGDSAAYFCASSPWMGTGHSEQFFGPGTRLTVL.

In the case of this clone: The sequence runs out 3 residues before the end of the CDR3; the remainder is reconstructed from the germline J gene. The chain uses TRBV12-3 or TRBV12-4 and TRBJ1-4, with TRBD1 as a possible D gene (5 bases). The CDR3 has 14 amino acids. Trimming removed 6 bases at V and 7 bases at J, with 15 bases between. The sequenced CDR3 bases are TGTGCCAGCAGCCAGGGATCGTTGAGTGAAAAA. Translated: CASSQGSLSEK. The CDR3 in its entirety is CASSQGSLSEKLFF.

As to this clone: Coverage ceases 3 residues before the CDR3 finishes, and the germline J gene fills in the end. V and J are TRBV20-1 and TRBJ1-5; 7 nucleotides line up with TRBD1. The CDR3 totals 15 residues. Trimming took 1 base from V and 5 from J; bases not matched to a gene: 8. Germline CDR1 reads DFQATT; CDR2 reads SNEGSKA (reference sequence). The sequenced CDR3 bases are TGCAGTGCTAGAGGTCCGGGACAGAACTATCAGCCC. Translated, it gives CSARGPGQNYQP. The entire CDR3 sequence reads CSARGPGQNYQPQHF.

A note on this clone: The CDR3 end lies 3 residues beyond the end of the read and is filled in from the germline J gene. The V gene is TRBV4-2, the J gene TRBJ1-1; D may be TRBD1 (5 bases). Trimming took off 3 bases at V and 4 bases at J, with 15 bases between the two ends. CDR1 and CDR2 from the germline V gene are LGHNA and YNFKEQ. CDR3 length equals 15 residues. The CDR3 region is CASSQERQTFTEAFF. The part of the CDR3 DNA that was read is TGTGCCAGCAGCCAGGAAAGACAGACGTTCACTGAA.

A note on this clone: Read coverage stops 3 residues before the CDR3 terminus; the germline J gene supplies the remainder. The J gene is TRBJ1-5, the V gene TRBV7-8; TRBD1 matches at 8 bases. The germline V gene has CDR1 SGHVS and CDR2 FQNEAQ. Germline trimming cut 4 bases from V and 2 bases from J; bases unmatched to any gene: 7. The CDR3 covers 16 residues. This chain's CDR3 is CASSSAGGAGNQPQHF. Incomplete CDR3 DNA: TGTGCCAGCAGCTCCGCAGGGGGCGCAGGCAATCAGCCC.

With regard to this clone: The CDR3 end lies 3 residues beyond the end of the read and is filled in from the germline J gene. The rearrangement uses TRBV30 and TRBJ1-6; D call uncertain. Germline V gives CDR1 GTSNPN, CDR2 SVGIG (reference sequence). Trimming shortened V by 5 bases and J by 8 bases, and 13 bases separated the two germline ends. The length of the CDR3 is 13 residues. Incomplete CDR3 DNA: TGTGCCTGGGGTCGAGACATCTATTCACCC. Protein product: CAWGRDIYSP. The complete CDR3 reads CAWGRDIYSPLHF.

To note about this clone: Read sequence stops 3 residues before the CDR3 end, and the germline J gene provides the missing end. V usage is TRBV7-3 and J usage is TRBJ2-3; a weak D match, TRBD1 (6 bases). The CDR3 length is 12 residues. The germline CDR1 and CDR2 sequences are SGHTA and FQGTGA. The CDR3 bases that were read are TGTGCCAAACGACAGGTCCAAGAGACG. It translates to CAKRQVQET. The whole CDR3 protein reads CAKRQVQETQYF.

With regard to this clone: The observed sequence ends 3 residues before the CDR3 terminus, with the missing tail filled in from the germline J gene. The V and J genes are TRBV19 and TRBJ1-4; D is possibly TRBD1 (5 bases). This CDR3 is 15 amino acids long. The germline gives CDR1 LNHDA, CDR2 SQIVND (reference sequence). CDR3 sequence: CASSFGAARRSPLFF. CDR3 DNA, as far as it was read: TGTGCCAGTAGTTTTGGGGCAGCCCGCAGGTCACCA. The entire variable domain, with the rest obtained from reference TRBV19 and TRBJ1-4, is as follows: DGGITQSPKYLFRKEGQNVTLSCEQNLNHDAMYWYRQDPGQGLRLIYYSQIVNDFQKGDIAEGYSVSREKKESFPLTVTSAQKNPTAFYLCASSFGAARRSPLFFGSGTQLSVL.

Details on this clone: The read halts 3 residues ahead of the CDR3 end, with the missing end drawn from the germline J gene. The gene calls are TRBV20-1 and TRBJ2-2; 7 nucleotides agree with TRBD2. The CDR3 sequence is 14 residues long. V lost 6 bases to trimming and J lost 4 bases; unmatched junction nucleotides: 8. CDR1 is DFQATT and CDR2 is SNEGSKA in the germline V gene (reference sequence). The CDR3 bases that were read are TGCAGTGCCCCGTTCTGGGGGGGCACCGGGGAG. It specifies CSAPFWGGTGE. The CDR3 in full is CSAPFWGGTGELFF.

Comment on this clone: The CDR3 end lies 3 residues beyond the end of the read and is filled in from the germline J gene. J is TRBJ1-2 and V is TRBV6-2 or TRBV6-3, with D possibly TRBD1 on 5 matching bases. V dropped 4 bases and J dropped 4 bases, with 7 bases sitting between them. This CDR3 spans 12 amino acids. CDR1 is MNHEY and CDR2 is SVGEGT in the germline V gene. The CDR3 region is CASSFQGYGYTF. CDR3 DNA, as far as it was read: TGTGCCAGCAGTTTCCAGGGCTATGGC.

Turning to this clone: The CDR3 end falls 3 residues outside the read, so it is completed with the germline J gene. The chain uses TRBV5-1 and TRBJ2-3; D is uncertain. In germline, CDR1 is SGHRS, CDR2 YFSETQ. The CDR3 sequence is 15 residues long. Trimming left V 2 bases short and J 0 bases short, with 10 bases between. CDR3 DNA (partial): TGCGCCAGCAGCTTCAAAGGGTCTAGCACAGATACG. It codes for CASSFKGSSTDT. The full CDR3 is CASSFKGSSTDTQYF.

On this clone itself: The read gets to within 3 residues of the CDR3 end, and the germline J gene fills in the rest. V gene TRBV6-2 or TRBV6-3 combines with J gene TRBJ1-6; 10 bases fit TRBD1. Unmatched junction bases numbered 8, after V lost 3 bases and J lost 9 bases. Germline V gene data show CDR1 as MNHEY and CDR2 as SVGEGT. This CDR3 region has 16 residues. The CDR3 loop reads CASSYGSGQGPSPLHF. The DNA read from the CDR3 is TGTGCCAGCAGTTATGGCTCGGGACAGGGGCCTTCACCC.

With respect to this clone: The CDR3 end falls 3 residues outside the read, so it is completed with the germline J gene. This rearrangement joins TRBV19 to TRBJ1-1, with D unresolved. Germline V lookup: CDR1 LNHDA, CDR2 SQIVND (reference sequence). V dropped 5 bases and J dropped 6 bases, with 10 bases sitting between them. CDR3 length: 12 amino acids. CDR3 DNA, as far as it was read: TGTGCCAGTAGTGAGGTCGGGGCTGAA. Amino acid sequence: CASSEVGAE. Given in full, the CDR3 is CASSEVGAEAFF.

The CDR3 DNA, read in part, is TGTGCCAGCAGCGTAGTTACTAGCGGGGGGGTTGATACG. It encodes CASSVVTSGGVDT. The whole CDR3 sequence is CASSVVTSGGVDTQYF. This chain uses TRBV9 with TRBJ2-3; 13 nucleotides agree with TRBD2. The read gets to within 3 residues of the CDR3 end, and the germline J gene fills in the rest. The J segment lost 6 bases and the V segment lost 0 bases, leaving 4 bases of the junction unmatched. CDR1 SGDLS and CDR2 YYNGEE come from the germline V gene. There are 16 residues in the CDR3.